What follows describes a single TCR beta chain. This entry is derived from a study of blood T cells in healthy people across ages. Study in general: There was about one barcoded beta molecule captured by template switching per two T cells.

The CDR3 covers 14 residues. The V gene's germline CDR1 is DFQATT and CDR2 SNEGSKA (reference sequence). V lost 6 bases and J lost 0, with 12 bases in between. Then a second PCR, running roughly 7 to 11 cycles, was carried out with a sample-barcoded 5' primer and a J-beta primer mix. A 12-random-nucleotide template-switch adaptor tagged each cDNA molecule. TCRdb re-called the 5' RACE reads with MiXCR, one entry per CDR3 protein. Of about 1.4 million distinct CDR3 sequences listed, approximately 60% are singletons. The sample was blood. The receptor was isolated from a man aged 18 to 29 in good health. The chain employs TRBV20-1 and TRBJ1-3, with D perhaps TRBD1 (5 bases). The CDR3 loop is CSARSGSSGNTIYF. CDR3 sequence (DNA): TGCAGTGCGCGATCAGGGAGCTCTGGAAACACCATATATTTT.